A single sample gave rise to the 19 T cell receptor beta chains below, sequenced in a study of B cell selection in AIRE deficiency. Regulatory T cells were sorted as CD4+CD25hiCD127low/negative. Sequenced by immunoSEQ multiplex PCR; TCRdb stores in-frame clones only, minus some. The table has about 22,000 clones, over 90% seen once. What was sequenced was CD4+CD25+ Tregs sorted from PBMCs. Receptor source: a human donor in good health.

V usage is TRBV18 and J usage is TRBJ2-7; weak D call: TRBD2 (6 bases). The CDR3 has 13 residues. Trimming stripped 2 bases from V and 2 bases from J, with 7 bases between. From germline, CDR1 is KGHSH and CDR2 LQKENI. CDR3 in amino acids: CASSPTGAYEQYF. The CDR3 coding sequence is TGTGCCAGCTCACCAACGGGGGCCTACGAGCAGTACTTC.

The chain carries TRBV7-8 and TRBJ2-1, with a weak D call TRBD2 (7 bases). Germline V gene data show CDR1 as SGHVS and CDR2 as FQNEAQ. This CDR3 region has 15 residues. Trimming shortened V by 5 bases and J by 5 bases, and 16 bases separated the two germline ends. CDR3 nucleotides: TGTGCCAGCAGCCTAGGGGGGGGACTCCACAATGAGCAGTTCTTC. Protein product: CASSLGGGLHNEQFF.

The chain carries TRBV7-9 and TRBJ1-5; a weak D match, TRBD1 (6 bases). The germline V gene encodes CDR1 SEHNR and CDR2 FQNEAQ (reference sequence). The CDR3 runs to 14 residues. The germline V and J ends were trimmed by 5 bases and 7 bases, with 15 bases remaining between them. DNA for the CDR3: TGTGCCAGCAGCGATACTACAGGGTTGCAGCCCCAGCATTTT. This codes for CASSDTTGLQPQHF.

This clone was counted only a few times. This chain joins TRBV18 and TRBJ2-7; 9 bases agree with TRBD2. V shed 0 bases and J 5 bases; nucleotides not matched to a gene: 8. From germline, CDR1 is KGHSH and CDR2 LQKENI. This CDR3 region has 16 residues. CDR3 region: CASSPPMGGGADEQYF. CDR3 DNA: TGTGCCAGCTCACCACCAATGGGCGGGGGGGCCGACGAGCAGTACTTC.

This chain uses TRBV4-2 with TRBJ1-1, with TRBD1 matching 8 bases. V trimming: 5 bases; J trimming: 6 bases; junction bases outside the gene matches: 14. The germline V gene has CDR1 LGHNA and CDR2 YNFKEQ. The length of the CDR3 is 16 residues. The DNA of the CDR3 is TGTGCCAGCAGCTATTCGAGACAGGGGCGAAAATCTGAAGCTTTCTTT. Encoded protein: CASSYSRQGRKSEAFF.

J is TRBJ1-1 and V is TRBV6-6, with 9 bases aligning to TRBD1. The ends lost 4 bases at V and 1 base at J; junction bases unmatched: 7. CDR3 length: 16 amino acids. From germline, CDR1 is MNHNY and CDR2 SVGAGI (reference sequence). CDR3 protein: CASSSRTGVPNTEAFF. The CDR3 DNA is TGTGCCAGCAGTTCGCGGACAGGGGTGCCGAACACTGAAGCTTTCTTT.

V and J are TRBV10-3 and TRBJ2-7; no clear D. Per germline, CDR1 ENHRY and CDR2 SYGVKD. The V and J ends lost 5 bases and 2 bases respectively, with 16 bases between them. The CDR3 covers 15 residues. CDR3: CAISPSGSSTYEQYF. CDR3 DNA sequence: TGTGCCATCAGTCCCTCCGGGTCCTCAACCTACGAGCAGTACTTC.

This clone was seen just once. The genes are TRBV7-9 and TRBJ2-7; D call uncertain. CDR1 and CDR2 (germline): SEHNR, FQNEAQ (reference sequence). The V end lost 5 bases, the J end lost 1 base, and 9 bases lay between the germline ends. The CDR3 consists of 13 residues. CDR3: CASSLSGSYEQYF. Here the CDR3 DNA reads TGTGCCAGCAGCCTAAGTGGGTCCTACGAGCAGTACTTC.

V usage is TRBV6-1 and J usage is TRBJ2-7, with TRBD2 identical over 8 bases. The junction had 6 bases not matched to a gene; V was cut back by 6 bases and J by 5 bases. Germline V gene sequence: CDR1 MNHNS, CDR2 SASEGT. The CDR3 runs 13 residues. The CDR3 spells CASRAGRGDEQYF. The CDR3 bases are TGTGCCAGCAGGGCCGGGAGGGGTGACGAGCAGTACTTC.

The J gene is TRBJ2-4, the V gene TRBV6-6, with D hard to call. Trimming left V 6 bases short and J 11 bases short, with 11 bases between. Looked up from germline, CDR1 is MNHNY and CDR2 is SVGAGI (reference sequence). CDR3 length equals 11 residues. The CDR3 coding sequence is TGTGCCAGCAGCCAACTTTGGTTTCAGTACTTC. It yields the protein CASSQLWFQYF.

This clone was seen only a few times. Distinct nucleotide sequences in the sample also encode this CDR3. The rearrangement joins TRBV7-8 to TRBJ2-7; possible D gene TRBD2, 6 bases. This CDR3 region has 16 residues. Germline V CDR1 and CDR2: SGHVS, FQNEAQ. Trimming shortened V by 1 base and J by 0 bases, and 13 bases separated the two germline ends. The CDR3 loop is CASSLGGRGNSYEQYF. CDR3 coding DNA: TGTGCCAGCAGCTTAGGGGGTCGGGGGAACTCCTACGAGCAGTACTTC.

The CDR3 loop reads CASSPLRGRGDTEAFF. For the CDR3, the DNA is TGTGCCAGCAGCCCCTTAAGGGGACGTGGGGACACTGAAGCTTTCTTT. This chain joins TRBV14 and TRBJ1-1; TRBD1 is a possible D gene (5 bases). The CDR3 spans 16 residues. V dropped 4 bases and J dropped 3 bases, with 18 bases sitting between them. CDR1 SGHDN and CDR2 FVKESK come from the germline V gene. Together with reference TRBV14 and TRBJ1-1, the CDR3 gives the full variable domain: EAGVTQFPSHSVIEKGQTVTLRCDPISGHDNLYWYRRVMGKEIKFLLHFVKESKQDESGMPNNRFLAERTGGTYSTLKVQPAELEDSGVYFCASSPLRGRGDTEAFFGQGTRLTVV.

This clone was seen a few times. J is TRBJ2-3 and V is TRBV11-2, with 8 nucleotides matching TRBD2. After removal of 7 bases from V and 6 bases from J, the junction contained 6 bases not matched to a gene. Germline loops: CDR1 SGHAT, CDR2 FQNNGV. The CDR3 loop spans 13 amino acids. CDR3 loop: CASKVAGWDTQYF. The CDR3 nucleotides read TGTGCCAGCAAGGTAGCGGGATGGGATACGCAGTATTTT.

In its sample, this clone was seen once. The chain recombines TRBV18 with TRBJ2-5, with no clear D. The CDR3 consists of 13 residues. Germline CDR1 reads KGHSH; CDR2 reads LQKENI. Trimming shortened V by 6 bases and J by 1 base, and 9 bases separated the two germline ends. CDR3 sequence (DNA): TGTGCCAGCTCTCCGCAGGCCCAAGAGACCCAGTACTTC. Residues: CASSPQAQETQYF.

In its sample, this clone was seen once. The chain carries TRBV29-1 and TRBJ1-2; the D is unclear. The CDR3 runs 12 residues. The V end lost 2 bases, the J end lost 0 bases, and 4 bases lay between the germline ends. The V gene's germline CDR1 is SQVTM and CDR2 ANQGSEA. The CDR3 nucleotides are TGCAGCGTTGAACGGGCTAACTATGGCTACACCTTC. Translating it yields CSVERANYGYTF.

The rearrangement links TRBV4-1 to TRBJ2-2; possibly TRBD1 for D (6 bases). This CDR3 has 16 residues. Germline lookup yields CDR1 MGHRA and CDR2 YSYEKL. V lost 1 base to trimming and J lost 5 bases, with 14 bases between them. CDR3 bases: TGCGCCAGCAGCCAAGGTTCAGGGGCGTATACCGGGGAGCTGTTTTTT. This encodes CASSQGSGAYTGELFF.

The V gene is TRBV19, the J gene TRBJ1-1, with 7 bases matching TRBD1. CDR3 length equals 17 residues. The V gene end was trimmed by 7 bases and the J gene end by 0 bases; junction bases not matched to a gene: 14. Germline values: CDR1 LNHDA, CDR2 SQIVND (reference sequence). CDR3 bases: TGTGCCAGTAACCGACAGGGCGGGGGGGCCCTGAACACTGAAGCTTTCTTT. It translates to CASNRQGGGALNTEAFF.

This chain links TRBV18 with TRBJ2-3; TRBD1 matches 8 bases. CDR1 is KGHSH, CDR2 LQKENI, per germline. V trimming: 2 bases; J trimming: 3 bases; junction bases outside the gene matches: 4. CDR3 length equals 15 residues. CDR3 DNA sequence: TGTGCCAGCTCACCAGACAGGGGAGTGACAGATACGCAGTATTTT. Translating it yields CASSPDRGVTDTQYF.

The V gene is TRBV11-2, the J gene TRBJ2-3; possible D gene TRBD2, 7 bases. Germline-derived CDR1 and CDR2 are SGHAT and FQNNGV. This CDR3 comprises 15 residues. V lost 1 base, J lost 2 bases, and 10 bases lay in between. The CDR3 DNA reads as TGTGCCAGCAGCTTAGTCGCGGGGGCCACAGATACGCAGTATTTT. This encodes CASSLVAGATDTQYF.